The entry below describes one T cell receptor beta chain. Its target is unknown. This specimen comes from a study of OX40 agonist ivuxolimab in advanced cancers. Whole-study results and caveats: Expanded peripheral T-cell antigen specificity went undetermined.

This CDR3 contains 13 residues. The V gene lost 1 base and the J gene lost 5 bases, with 7 bases spanning the gap. The germline gives CDR1 SGHNT, CDR2 YENEEA. Data came from immunoSEQ multiplex PCR; TCRdb stores just in-frame clones and leaves some out. The sample lists about 120,000 clones; approximately 89% were seen once. Sample: CD4+ or CD8+ T cells sorted from blood, taken in a trial of the OX40 agonist ivuxolimab. This chain joins TRBV11-3 and TRBJ2-3; no clear D. The receptor comes from an adult with an advanced solid tumor such as melanoma, head and neck, liver or kidney cancer. CDR3 DNA: TGTGCCAGCAGCTTAGTCGGGCGAGATACGCAGTATTTT. Translating gives CASSLVGRDTQYF. Full variable domain (remainder filled in from reference TRBV11-3 and TRBJ2-3): EAGVVQSPRYKIIEKKQPVAFWCNPISGHNTLYWYLQNLGQGPELLIRYENEEAVDDSQLPKDRFSAERLKGVDSTLKIQPAELGDSAVYLCASSLVGRDTQYFGPGTRLTVL.